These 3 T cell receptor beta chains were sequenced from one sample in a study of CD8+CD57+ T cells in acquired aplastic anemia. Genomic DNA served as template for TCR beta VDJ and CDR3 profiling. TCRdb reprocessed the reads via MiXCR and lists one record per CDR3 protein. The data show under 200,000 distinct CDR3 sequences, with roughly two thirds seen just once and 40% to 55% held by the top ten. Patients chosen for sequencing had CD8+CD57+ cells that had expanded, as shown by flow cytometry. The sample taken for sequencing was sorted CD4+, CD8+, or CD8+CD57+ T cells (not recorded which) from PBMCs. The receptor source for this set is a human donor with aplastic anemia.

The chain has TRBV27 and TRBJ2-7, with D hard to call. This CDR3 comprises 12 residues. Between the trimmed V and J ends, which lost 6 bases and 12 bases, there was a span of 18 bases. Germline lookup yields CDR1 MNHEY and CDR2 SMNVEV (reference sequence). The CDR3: CASSEPLAPLYV. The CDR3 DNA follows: TGTGCCAGCAGCGAGCCTTTGGCACCCCTGTACGTC.

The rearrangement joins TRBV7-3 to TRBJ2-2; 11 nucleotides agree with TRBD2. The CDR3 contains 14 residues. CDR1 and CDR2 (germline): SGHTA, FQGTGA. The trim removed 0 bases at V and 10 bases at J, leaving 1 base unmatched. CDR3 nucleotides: TGTGCCAGCAGCTTAACGACTAGCGGGGAGGAGCTGTTTTTT. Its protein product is CASSLTTSGEELFF.

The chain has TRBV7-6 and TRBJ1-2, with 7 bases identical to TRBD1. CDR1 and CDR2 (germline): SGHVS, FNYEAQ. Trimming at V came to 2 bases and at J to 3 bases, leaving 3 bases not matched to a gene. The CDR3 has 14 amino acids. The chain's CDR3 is CASSLTGTDYGYTF. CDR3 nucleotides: TGTGCCAGCAGCTTAACCGGGACAGACTATGGCTACACCTTC.